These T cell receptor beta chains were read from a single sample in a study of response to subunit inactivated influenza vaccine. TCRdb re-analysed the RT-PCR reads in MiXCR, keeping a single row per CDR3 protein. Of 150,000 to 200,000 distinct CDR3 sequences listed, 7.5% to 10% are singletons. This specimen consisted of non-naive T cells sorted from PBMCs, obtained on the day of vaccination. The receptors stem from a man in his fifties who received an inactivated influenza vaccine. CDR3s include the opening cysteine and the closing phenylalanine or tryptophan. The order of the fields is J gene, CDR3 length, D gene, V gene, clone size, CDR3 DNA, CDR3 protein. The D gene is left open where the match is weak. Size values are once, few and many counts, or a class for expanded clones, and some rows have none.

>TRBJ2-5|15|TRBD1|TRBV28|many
TGTGCCAGCAGTCTGGACAGGGGTAGGGGAGAGACCCAGTACTTC
CASSLDRGRGETQYF
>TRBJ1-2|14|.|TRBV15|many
TGTGCCACCAGCAGGGACACTGACGGATATGGCTACACCTTC
CATSRDTDGYGYTF
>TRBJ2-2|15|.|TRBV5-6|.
TGTGCCAGCAGCACCACGGGTCTGAACACCGGGGAGCTGTTTTTT
CASSTTGLNTGELFF
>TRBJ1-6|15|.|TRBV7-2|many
TGTGCCAGCAGCTTCAGACGGACAGCGGATTCACCCCTCCACTTT
CASSFRRTADSPLHF
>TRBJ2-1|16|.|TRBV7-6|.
TGTGCCAGCAGCTCAGTTAGTACTCCTCTCTACAATGAGCAGTTCTTC
CASSSVSTPLYNEQFF
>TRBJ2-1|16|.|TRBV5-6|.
TGTGCCAGCAGAACCCCCGGGACTCCCTCCTTCAATGAGCAGTTCTTC
CASRTPGTPSFNEQFF
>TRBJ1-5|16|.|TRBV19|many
TGTGCCAGTAGTATTACGGGGCAGAGAGGCAATCAGCCCCAGCATTTT
CASSITGQRGNQPQHF
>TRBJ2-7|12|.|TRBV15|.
TGTGCCACCAGCGCTACAGGGTGGGAGCAGTACTTC
CATSATGWEQYF
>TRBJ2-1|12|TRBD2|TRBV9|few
TGTGCCAGCAGCGAGAGCGGGAGTAGCCAGTTCTTC
CASSESGSSQFF
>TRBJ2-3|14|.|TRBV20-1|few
TGCAGTGCGACGGGAGCGGAGGGCCCAGATACGCAGTATTTT
CSATGAEGPDTQYF
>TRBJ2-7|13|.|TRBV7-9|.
TGTGCCAGCAGCTTAGAAGCTCGCGACGAGCAGTACTTC
CASSLEARDEQYF
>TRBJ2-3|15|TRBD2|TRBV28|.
TGTGCCAGCAGTTTAGGCGCGGGGGACACAGATACGCAGTATTTT
CASSLGAGDTDTQYF
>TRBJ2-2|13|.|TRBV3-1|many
TGTGCCAGCAGCCAAGGGGGGGTCGGGGAGCTGTTTTTT
CASSQGGVGELFF
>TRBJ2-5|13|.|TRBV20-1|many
TGCAGTGCTTGGCGGAGACATCAAGAGACCCAGTACTTC
CSAWRRHQETQYF
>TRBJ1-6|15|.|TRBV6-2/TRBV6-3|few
TGTGCCAGCAGTTACACGCAGGGAAATAATTCACCCCTCCACTTT
CASSYTQGNNSPLHF
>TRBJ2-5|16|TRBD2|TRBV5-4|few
TGTGCCAGCAGCTTCACTAGCGGGGGTATCCAAGAGACCCAGTACTTC
CASSFTSGGIQETQYF
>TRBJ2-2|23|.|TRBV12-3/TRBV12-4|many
TGTGCCAGCAGTTTAAGGACGGTCGGGGTGTGGCTGATAGAGTTACAGAGTACCGGGGAGCTGTTTTTT
CASSLRTVGVWLIELQSTGELFF
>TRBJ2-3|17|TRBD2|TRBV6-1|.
TGTGCCAGCAGTGAATTAGCGGGAAGCTCCTTCACAGATACGCAGTATTTT
CASSELAGSSFTDTQYF
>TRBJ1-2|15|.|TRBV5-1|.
TGCGCCAGCAGCTTGGGGGGAGACACTAACTATGGCTACACCTTC
CASSLGGDTNYGYTF
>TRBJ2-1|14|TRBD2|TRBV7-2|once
TGTGCCAGCAGCTTTCGGCGGGGGGACAATGAGCAGTTCTTC
CASSFRRGDNEQFF
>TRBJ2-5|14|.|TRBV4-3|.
TGCGCCAGCAGCCAAGGACTTAAACAAGAGACCCAGTACTTC
CASSQGLKQETQYF
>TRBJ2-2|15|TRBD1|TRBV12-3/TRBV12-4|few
TGTGCCAACCTTATGGGACAGGGAAACACCGGGGAGCTGTTTTTT
CANLMGQGNTGELFF
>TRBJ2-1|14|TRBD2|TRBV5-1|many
TGCGCCAGCAGCTTTGTAGCGGGGAGTCCTGAGCAGTTCTTC
CASSFVAGSPEQFF
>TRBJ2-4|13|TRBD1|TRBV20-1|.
TGCAGTGCCTCCGGGACAGAAATCGGCATTCAGTACTTC
CSASGTEIGIQYF
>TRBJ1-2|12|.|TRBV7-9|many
TGTGCCAGCAGCTTAGGAGACTATGGCTACACCTTC
CASSLGDYGYTF
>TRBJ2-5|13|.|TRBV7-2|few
TGTGCCACCACGCCGACACCTAAAGAGACCCAGTACTTC
CATTPTPKETQYF
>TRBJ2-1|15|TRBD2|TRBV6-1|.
TGTGCCAGCAGCACCGGGCTAGCGGGCCGGGGTGAGCAGTTCTTC
CASSTGLAGRGEQFF
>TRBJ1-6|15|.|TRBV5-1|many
TGCGCCAGCAGCTTGGAAGGGATGAATAATTCACCCCTCCACTTT
CASSLEGMNNSPLHF
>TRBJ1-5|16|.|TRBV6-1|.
TGTGCCAGCCGGGAACAGGGATCCTTTAGCAATCAGCCCCAGCATTTT
CASREQGSFSNQPQHF
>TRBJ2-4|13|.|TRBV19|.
TGTGCCAGTACGGGTGCTTGGGGGAACATTCAGTACTTC
CASTGAWGNIQYF
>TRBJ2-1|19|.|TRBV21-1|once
TGTATTCTTGGGGGGGGCAGCCCCTTCCCACTGTGCTCCTACAATGAGCAGTTCTTC
CILGGGSPFPLCSYNEQFF
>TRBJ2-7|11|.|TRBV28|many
TGTGCCAGCACCACCGGCTACGAGCAGTACTTC
CASTTGYEQYF
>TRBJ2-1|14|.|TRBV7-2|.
TGTGCCAGCAGTCCTAGGGGGGGTCACAATGAGCAGTTCTTC
CASSPRGGHNEQFF
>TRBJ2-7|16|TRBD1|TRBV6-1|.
TGTGCCAGCAGCGATGTGTTCGGGACAGCAACCTACGAGCAGTACTTC
CASSDVFGTATYEQYF
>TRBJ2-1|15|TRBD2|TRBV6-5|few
TGTGCCAGCAGTTACGGGGGACTAGCAAACAATGAGCAGTTCTTC
CASSYGGLANNEQFF
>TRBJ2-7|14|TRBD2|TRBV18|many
TGTGCCAGCTCACCTCGGAGCGGGGTCTACGAGCAGTACTTC
CASSPRSGVYEQYF
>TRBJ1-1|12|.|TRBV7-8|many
TGTGCCAGCATGGGGATGAACACTGAAGCTTTCTTT
CASMGMNTEAFF
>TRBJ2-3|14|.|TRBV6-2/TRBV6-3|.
TGTGCCAGCAGTTATGGCCAGCTAACAGATACGCAGTATTTT
CASSYGQLTDTQYF
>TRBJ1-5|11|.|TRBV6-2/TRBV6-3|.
TGTGCCAGCAGTCAGGGGTTCTCCCAGCATTTT
CASSQGFSQHF
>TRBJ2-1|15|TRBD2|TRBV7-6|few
TGTGCCAGCAGCCAAACTAGCGGGAGGTCTGATGAGCAGTTCTTC
CASSQTSGRSDEQFF
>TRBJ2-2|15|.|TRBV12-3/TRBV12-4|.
TGTGCCAGCAGTGCCGACAGGTTAATCACCGGGGAGCTGTTTTTT
CASSADRLITGELFF
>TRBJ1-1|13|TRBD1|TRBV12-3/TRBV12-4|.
TGTGCCAGCAGTCAAACAGGGGGAGGTGAAGCTTTCTTT
CASSQTGGGEAFF
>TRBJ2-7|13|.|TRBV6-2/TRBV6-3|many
TGTGCCAGCAGTTACGTGGGTCCCTACGAGCAGTACTTC
CASSYVGPYEQYF
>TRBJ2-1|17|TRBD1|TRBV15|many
TGTGCCACCAGCAGAGAGTCGGGAACAGGGGTGTGGGATGAGCAGTTCTTC
CATSRESGTGVWDEQFF
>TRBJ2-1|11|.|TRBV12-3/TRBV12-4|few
TGTGCCAGCACCCTTAAGGGACACTTAATCTTC
CASTLKGHLIF